The next 17 T cell receptor beta chains were all read from a single sample in a study of neurological immune-mediated disorders (dated 2019 in TCRdb). Receptor amplification or capture employed 5' RACE. The sequencer was an Illumina HiSeq 2500. TCRdb ran its own pipeline on the public reads, namely fastp trimming at Q25 and MiXCR clone calling, and kept in-frame beta chains. CDR3 protein duplicates are merged, each entry listing the most common genes and DNA. For this sample there are under 90,000 distinct CDR3 sequences; about 9.4% appear just once. The ten biggest clones cover approximately 9.6% of the sample. This specimen's time point label, per the study, means: longitudinal time-point 1 (baseline). Sequencing was done on a sample of PBMCs. These receptors all come from a man younger than 45 in good health.

This clonotype was counted ten times or more. V and J are TRBV5-1 and TRBJ2-1; TRBD2 aligns across 9 bases. Germline CDR1 SGHRS, CDR2 YFSETQ. The V segment lost 0 bases and the J segment 3 bases; nucleotides outside the gene matches: 1. The CDR3 is made up of 15 amino acids. Here the CDR3 reads CASSLVSGSYNEQFF. CDR3 nucleotides: TGCGCCAGCAGCTTGGTTAGCGGGAGCTACAATGAGCAGTTCTTC.

V gene TRBV20-1 combines with J gene TRBJ1-5; D remains ambiguous. The CDR3 has 14 amino acids. The ends were cut back, 2 bases at V and 0 bases at J, with 8 bases in the middle. The germline gives CDR1 DFQATT, CDR2 SNEGSKA (reference sequence). Written as DNA, the CDR3 is TGCAGTGCTAGAAAAGATGATAGCAATCAGCCCCAGCATTTT. Translated: CSARKDDSNQPQHF.

Many counts were recorded for this clonotype. This rearrangement joins TRBV3-1 to TRBJ2-5, with D uncertain. This CDR3 is built from 13 residues. CDR1 LGHDT and CDR2 YNNKEL come from the germline V gene (reference sequence). V shed 4 bases and J shed 0 bases, with 6 bases lying between them. CDR3: CASSREYQETQYF. For the CDR3, the DNA is TGTGCCAGCAGCCGCGAGTACCAAGAGACCCAGTACTTC.

This clonotype came up many times. The chain recombines TRBV5-1 with TRBJ1-5; no clear D gene. Germline-derived CDR1 and CDR2 are SGHRS and YFSETQ. Trimming removed 0 bases from V and 7 bases from J, with 5 bases in between. The CDR3 spans 12 residues. CDR3 in DNA: TGCGCCAGCAGCTTGGAGGGCCAGCCCCAGCATTTT. Translation gives CASSLEGQPQHF. Together with reference TRBV5-1 and TRBJ1-5, the CDR3 gives the full variable domain: KAGVTQTPRYLIKTRGQQVTLSCSPISGHRSVSWYQQTPGQGLQFLFEYFSETQRNKGNFPGRFSGRQFSNSRSEMNVSTLELGDSALYLCASSLEGQPQHFGDGTRLSIL.

This clonotype came up many times. The CDR3 sequence: CASSLGFGDGAFF. Written as DNA, the CDR3 is TGTGCCAGCAGCTTAGGGTTCGGGGACGGAGCTTTCTTT. The chain links TRBV7-2 to TRBJ1-1; possible D gene TRBD1, 5 bases. The germline CDR1 and CDR2 sequences are SGHTA and FQGNSA. The ends were cut back, 1 base at V and 10 bases at J, with 13 bases in the middle. CDR3 size: 13 residues.

This clonotype was counted at least ten times. This chain joins TRBV13 and TRBJ1-1, with D perhaps TRBD1 (5 bases). Germline CDR1 reads PRHDT; CDR2 reads FYEKMQ (reference sequence). The CDR3 is made up of 14 amino acids. V was pared by 3 bases and J by 4 bases, with 12 bases between. CDR3 DNA sequence: TGTGCCAGCAGCTTCCCGGGGGGAGGCACTGAAGCTTTCTTT. Translation: CASSFPGGGTEAFF.

This clonotype has ten or more counts. The chain recombines TRBV6-4 with TRBJ2-1; the match to TRBD2 covers 13 bases. The V and J ends lost 4 bases and 5 bases, in that order; junction bases with no gene match: 2. The CDR3 loop spans 15 amino acids. Germline V gene data show CDR1 as MRHNA and CDR2 as SNTAGT. This CDR3 is CASSAGTSGNNEQFF. The CDR3 region has the DNA TGTGCCAGCAGTGCCGGGACTAGCGGGAACAATGAGCAGTTCTTC.

This clonotype was seen ten or more times. The V gene is TRBV5-1, the J gene TRBJ2-3; 8 nucleotides align to TRBD2. Germline CDR1 is SGHRS and CDR2 is YFSETQ. V gave up 4 bases and J gave up 3 bases; unmatched junction bases: 4. The CDR3 covers 14 residues. The CDR3 loop reads CASSLERETDTQYF. CDR3 nucleotide sequence: TGCGCCAGCAGCCTTGAGCGGGAGACAGATACGCAGTATTTT.

This clonotype was seen many times. The chain is built from TRBV3-1 and TRBJ1-1, with D tentatively TRBD1 (5 bases). The CDR3 totals 15 residues. V lost 4 bases and J 4 bases, leaving 16 bases between the germline ends. Looked up from germline, CDR1 is LGHDT and CDR2 is YNNKEL (reference sequence). The chain's CDR3 is CASSPVGPLATEAFF. CDR3 nucleotides: TGTGCCAGCAGCCCTGTGGGACCCCTCGCCACTGAAGCTTTCTTT.

This clonotype was observed many times. J is TRBJ2-1 and V is TRBV28, with 8 bases fitting TRBD1. The CDR3 is 16 residues long. The V gene end was trimmed by 1 base and the J gene end by 8 bases; junction bases not matched to a gene: 10. Germline CDR1 and CDR2: MDHEN and SYDVKM. CDR3 protein: CASSLFFGQGDDEQFF. In DNA form, the CDR3 reads TGTGCCAGCAGTTTATTTTTTGGACAGGGCGACGATGAGCAGTTCTTC.

This clonotype came up many times. CDR3 nucleotide sequence: TGCGCCAGCAGCTTGTCCGGGGGGGTCGGGGAGACCCAGTACTTC. Residues: CASSLSGGVGETQYF. This sequence joins TRBV5-1 and TRBJ2-5; 8 positions agree with TRBD2. The CDR3 is 15 residues long. The ends lost 1 base at V and 5 bases at J; junction bases unmatched: 7. Germline loops: CDR1 SGHRS, CDR2 YFSETQ.

This clonotype appeared many times. The gene calls are TRBV5-1 and TRBJ2-3, with D maybe TRBD1 (6 bases). Germline assignment: CDR1 SGHRS and CDR2 YFSETQ. V was cut by 4 bases and J by 0 bases, with 12 bases left in between. CDR3 length: 15 residues. The CDR3 reads CASSHRTASTDTQYF. CDR3 sequence (DNA): TGCGCCAGCAGCCACCGGACAGCTAGCACAGATACGCAGTATTTT.

This clonotype occurred many times. A read error may account for a junction end that differs from germline. This chain links TRBV14 with TRBJ2-4; D not certain. CDR1 SGHDN and CDR2 FVKESK come from the germline V gene. CDR3 length equals 15 residues. CDR3 DNA: TGTGCCAACAGCCAACAAGACATTGGCAAAAACATTCAGTACTTC. Translating gives CANSQQDIGKNIQYF.

At least ten counts were recorded for this clonotype. V usage is TRBV7-9 and J usage is TRBJ2-2, with 12 bases fitting TRBD2. Germline V gene data show CDR1 as SEHNR and CDR2 as FQNEAQ (reference sequence). There are 16 residues in the CDR3. Unmatched junction bases numbered 3, after V lost 3 bases and J lost 4 bases. The CDR3 DNA reads TGTGCCAGCAGCTTCCTAGCGGGAGGGATCACCGGGGAGCTGTTTTTT. Translation: CASSFLAGGITGELFF.

In its sample, this clonotype was seen many times. The V and J genes are TRBV7-6 and TRBJ2-6; no clear D. With 4 bases removed from V and 1 base from J, the gap between germline ends came to 11 bases. Germline lookup yields CDR1 SGHVS and CDR2 FNYEAQ. The CDR3 runs 16 residues. CDR3 sequence: CASSSLLVSGANVLTF. The CDR3 region has the DNA TGTGCCAGCAGCTCCCTCCTAGTATCTGGGGCCAACGTCCTGACTTTC. The full variable domain, completed using reference TRBV7-6 and TRBJ2-6, is GAGVSQSPRYKVTKRGQDVALRCDPISGHVSLYWYRQALGQGPEFLTYFNYEAQQDKSGLPNDRFSAERPEGSISTLTIQRTEQRDSAMYRCASSSLLVSGANVLTFGAGSRLTVL.

This clonotype has ten or more counts. The V and J genes are TRBV6-5 and TRBJ1-1; no clear D gene. This CDR3 is 14 amino acids long. From germline, CDR1 is MNHEY and CDR2 SVGAGI. Trimming pared 4 bases from V and 3 bases from J, leaving 12 bases between. The CDR3 region has the DNA TGTGCCAGCAGTTTACGACAACCCTACACTGAAGCTTTCTTT. Protein product: CASSLRQPYTEAFF.

This clonotype showed up many times. The V gene is TRBV7-6, the J gene TRBJ1-3, with a weak D call TRBD1 (5 bases). The germline V gene has CDR1 SGHVS and CDR2 FNYEAQ. This CDR3 contains 15 residues. Trimming shortened V by 4 bases and J by 3 bases, and 13 bases separated the two germline ends. The CDR3 DNA reads TGTGCCAGCAGCTGGGGCAGCCGCGGTGGAAACACCATATATTTT. Protein sequence: CASSWGSRGGNTIYF.